Listed below are T cell receptor beta chains from one sample, sequenced in a study of shared clonotypes between healthy human individuals. Measured with immunoSEQ multiplex PCR; TCRdb has only the in-frame clones, and not every one. The sample has roughly 590,000 clones, just under 97% seen once; the top ten hold around 0.11%. The specimen was naive CD8+ T cells sorted from blood. Receptor source: a woman aged 25-40 years in good health. Each CDR3 is given with its conserved first and last residue. Each record gives: J gene, D gene, V gene, clone size, CDR3 DNA, CDR3 protein. The D gene is left open where the match is weak. The size entry is marked missing in some rows and otherwise reads once, few, many or a size class.

>TRBJ2-5|NA|TRBV5-4|NA
TGTGCCAGCAGCTTGTCCCAAGAAGAGACCCAGTACTTC
CASSLSQEETQYF
>TRBJ2-1|TRBD1|TRBV11-1|NA
TGTGCCAGCAGCCCATCGGGACAGGGTGTGAATGAGCAGTTCTTC
CASSPSGQGVNEQFF
>TRBJ2-7|NA|TRBV28|once
TGTGCCAGCAGCATCGTAGTGGCGGGCTACGAGCAGTACTTC
CASSIVVAGYEQYF
>TRBJ2-1|TRBD2|TRBV4-1|NA
TGCGCCAGCAGCCAGGCCCCTCCGGGACTAGCGAACAATGAGCAGTTCTTC
CASSQAPPGLANNEQFF
>TRBJ1-1|NA|TRBV7-9|NA
TGTGCCAGCAGCACCTCGGAGGGATTGGGAAATGAAGCTTTCTTT
CASSTSEGLGNEAFF
>TRBJ1-1|NA|TRBV28|NA
TGTGCCAGCAGTTTATCCGTACGGATGAACACTGAAGCTTTCTTT
CASSLSVRMNTEAFF
>TRBJ2-2|NA|TRBV11-2|NA
TGTGCCAGCAGCTTAGGGGAGGCGTTCTACACCGGGGAGCTGTTTTTT
CASSLGEAFYTGELFF
>TRBJ2-5|NA|TRBV2|NA
TGTGCCAGCAGTGATTTAGAGGACGATGGGGAGACCCAGTACTTC
CASSDLEDDGETQYF
>TRBJ2-1|TRBD2|TRBV27|NA
TGTGCCAGCAGTTTATGGCTAGCTAGCGGCAATGAGCAGTTCTTC
CASSLWLASGNEQFF
>TRBJ1-4|NA|TRBV16|NA
TGTGCCAGCAGTCATCAGACGGGGGCAACTAATGAAAAACTGTTTTTT
CASSHQTGATNEKLFF
>TRBJ1-1|NA|TRBV4-1|NA
TGCGCCAGCAGCGTGTTCGGGCAGGGGTCCACTGAAGCTTTCTTT
CASSVFGQGSTEAFF
>TRBJ1-1|NA|TRBV15|NA
TGTGCCACCAGCAGTCCTACAATCGGGCGGAACACTGAAGCTTTCTTT
CATSSPTIGRNTEAFF
>TRBJ2-1|NA|TRBV4-1|NA
TGCGCCAGCAGCCAGGGGACGGGAACATTTTACAATGAGCAGTTCTTC
CASSQGTGTFYNEQFF
>TRBJ1-5|TRBD1|TRBV25-1|once
TGTGCCAGCAGTGGGACAGGGGTCAATCAGCCCCAGCATTTT
CASSGTGVNQPQHF
>TRBJ1-5|NA|TRBV4-1|NA
TGCGCCAGCAGCCAAGTTGTGAGTAGCAATCAGCCCCAGCATTTT
CASSQVVSSNQPQHF
>TRBJ1-1|NA|TRBV7-9|NA
TGTGCCAGCAGAGGGGTCCGGGGAGTTTTAAACTTT
CASRGVRGVLNF
>TRBJ1-1|NA|TRBV28|NA
TGTGCCAGCAGTGGCTTAAACACTGAAGCTTTCTTT
CASSGLNTEAFF
>TRBJ1-4|NA|TRBV6-6|NA
TGTGCCAGCAGTTACAACGAAAAACTGTTTTTT
CASSYNEKLFF
>TRBJ2-7|NA|TRBV10-2|NA
TGCGCCAGCAGTGGCTCGGACAGCCAATCCTACGAGCAGTACTTC
CASSGSDSQSYEQYF
>TRBJ2-5|TRBD2|TRBV19|NA
TGTGCCAGTAGTATAGATCTGAGTAGCGGGAACCAAGAGACCCAGTACTTC
CASSIDLSSGNQETQYF
>TRBJ2-7|NA|TRBV6-1|NA
TGTGCCAGCAGTGCGCCCCGCCTGGGTAGCGGAGGATACGAGCAGTACTTC
CASSAPRLGSGGYEQYF
>TRBJ2-7|NA|TRBV28|NA
TGTGCCAGCAGCACAGGGTCTTCCTACGAGCAGTACTTC
CASSTGSSYEQYF
>TRBJ1-1|TRBD1|TRBV25-1|once
TGTGCCAGCAGTGAAACGGCGGGGACAGCTGAAGCTTTCTTT
CASSETAGTAEAFF
>TRBJ2-7|TRBD1|TRBV28|once
TGTGCCAGCAGTTTCAACCCGGGACAGGAAACCTACGAGCAGTACTTC
CASSFNPGQETYEQYF
>TRBJ2-2|NA|TRBV6-6|NA
TGTGCCAGCAGTGAGGGACAGAACACCGGGGAGCTGTTTTTT
CASSEGQNTGELFF
>TRBJ1-5|NA|TRBV6-5|NA
TGTGCCAGCAGTGGGGACGTCGGCAATCAGCCCCAGCATTTT
CASSGDVGNQPQHF
>TRBJ2-7|NA|TRBV13|NA
TGTGCCAGCAGCGTCGGGTCTAGAGTCGAGCAGTACTTC
CASSVGSRVEQYF